This T cell receptor (beta chain) was sequenced during a study of identifying expanded T cells in peripheral blood (dated by TCRdb to about 2019). About the investigation overall: Separate aliquots of the same genomic DNA pool were sequenced to produce technical replicates, and four replicates were compared in pairs.

On this clone itself: Its cognate antigen has yet to be identified. Base qualities are missing; no much larger clone stands one base away.

At the junction V is shortened by 3 bases and J by 5 bases, with 13 bases in between. Taken from the germline V gene (reference sequence), the CDR1 and CDR2 loops are MNHEY and SMNVEV. The CDR3 runs 14 amino acids, cysteine and phenylalanine included. CDR3 DNA is the only sequence kept; it has 42 bases, read in frame from the first base. The immunoSEQ Assay, which relies on bias-controlled multiplex PCR amplification of genomic DNA, was used to profile TCRbeta CDR3 regions. In the source study's methods: To quantify the absolute abundance of each unique TCRbeta CDR3 region, the sequences were collapsed and filtered. Differential abundance was tested with two models: a binomial (Fisher-equivalent) model and a beta-binomial model that adds time-dependent variance fitted from healthy donors. Any clone with fewer than 5 combined templates was excluded, and a clone was called differentially abundant if its Benjamini-Hochberg FDR was below 0.01. In the beta-binomial model, variance was expressed as a function of the total template count across the two samples, in the form v = (b*log(k)+a)^2. Entries here come from immuneACCESS through TCRdb and include only in-frame sequences with V and J called. Some clones fail to appear in such tables; in the studies checked, an unresolved V gene covers under half of the shortfall, and the cause of the remainder is unknown. The D gene and trimming were derived from the DNA, and the V and J assignments and clone size from that table. For this sample there are approximately 100,000 clones; approximately 91% appear just once. The top ten hold about 3.9% of the sample.

Overall study results and their limits: Across all healthy donors, variance in clone template counts between approximately two-week samples was found to increase significantly with total template count. It was expected by the authors that biological variance in healthy repertoires might increase further over much longer intervals, such as months to years. The binomial model flagged about 1.3 differentially abundant clones between technical replicates but 15 to 17 over around 2 weeks and 19 to 20 over roughly 4 weeks. Both the number of clones called differentially abundant and the false-positive rate were significantly reduced by the beta-binomial model across all healthy-donor time intervals.

No immune events such as infections were documented for the healthy donors during the collection period. Healthy-donor blood repertoires served as a training cohort to calibrate time-dependent variance in a beta-binomial model of T-cell clone differential abundance. There were 10 healthy donors in the training cohort, of whom 3 were female and 7 were male. On average the donors were approximately 40 years old, and their ages spanned roughly 29 to 70 years. Whole blood from each healthy donor was obtained from a commercial supplier and was collected at three time points roughly 13 days apart. For immunosequencing, genomic DNA was extracted from unsorted whole blood.

The sequence links TRBV27 to TRBJ1-1; TRBD1 might be the D gene, on 5 matching bases. This receptor was obtained from a person aged 18 to 70 in good health. Sequenced sample: blood. The CDR3 in this case is CASSFQGRETEAFF. The sequence in DNA is TGTGCCAGCAGTTTCCAGGGCCGGGAAACTGAAGCTTTCTTT.